This T cell receptor (beta chain) was documented in a study of regulatory T cells in long-lasting Graves disease. Time point denoted: persistent/refractory GD, antithyroid drugs over 5 years with positive TRAb. PBMCs provided the RNA from which the TCR library was made. Into tubes containing EDTA, approximately 9.4 milliliters of peripheral blood were drawn. Germline CDR1 KGHSH, CDR2 LQKENI. The CDR3 is 14 residues long. V was clipped by 3 bases and J by 0 bases, with 6 bases between them. Building the TCR beta libraries relied on iRepertoire HTBI primers, and CDR3 regions underwent Arm-PCR. TCRdb passed the multiplex PCR reads through MiXCR, listing each CDR3 protein once. The repertoire holds nearly 350,000 distinct CDR3 sequences, roughly a fifth seen once, with about 29% in the top ten. In its sample, this clonotype was seen a few times. The antigen is unknown. General study results and limits: With persistent disease, TRBV28, TRBJ1-2 and TRBJ2-5 were the favored segments. Accuracy may have suffered from the small sample size.

This specimen was peripheral blood mononuclear cells (PBMCs), taken when the disease was refractory, from a patient treated with antithyroid drugs. The genes are TRBV18 and TRBJ1-5; no firm D call. This sequence originates from a female donor with Graves disease. The CDR3 loop reads CASSPWASNQPQHF. CDR3 DNA: TGTGCCAGCTCACCGTGGGCTAGCAATCAGCCCCAGCATTTT.